What follows describes a single T cell receptor beta chain. This sample was taken from a study of CD8+CD57+ T cells in acquired aplastic anemia. Genomic DNA templated the TCR beta VDJ and CDR3 profiling. One entry per CDR3 protein, called by TCRdb with MiXCR from the reads. The sample lists about 470,000 distinct CDR3 sequences, more than 25% occurring once. Patients selected for sequencing had displayed CD8+CD57+ cell expansion by flow cytometry. The CDR3 runs to 14 residues. Germline lookup yields CDR1 SNHLY and CDR2 FYNNEI. The V end lost 2 bases, the J end lost 4 bases, and 9 bases lay between the germline ends.

This clonotype was sampled from a human donor with aplastic anemia. Sequencing input: sorted CD4+, CD8+, or CD8+CD57+ T cells (not recorded which) from PBMCs. V usage is TRBV2 and J usage is TRBJ1-5; D is possibly TRBD1 (5 bases). The CDR3 nucleotides are TGTGCCAGCAGTGAATCTCAGGGAAATCAGCCCCAGCATTTT. Protein: CASSESQGNQPQHF.